The source of this T cell receptor (beta chain) is a study of CD4 T cells in relation to SARS-CoV-2 and coronaviruses. About the study: ViraFEST: roughly ten-day antigen culture of PBMCs, then TCR beta CDR3 sequencing.

A word on this clone: Its antigen is currently unknown.

The unexposed donors gave CD4+ T cells in about 2010-2019, prior to COVID-19. The cells were cultured for less than twelve days before CD4+ T cells were isolated. TCRdb's copy holds only in-frame clones and misses some; the assay was immunoSEQ multiplex PCR. The table records under 30,000 clones, around 84% of them present only once. What was sequenced was CD4+ T cells from PBMCs, cultured in vitro. This clonotype was sampled from a human donor in good health.

The CDR3 nucleotides are TGTGCCAGCAGCCGGGACCTCTCTGGAAACACCATATATTTT. The encoded protein is CASSRDLSGNTIYF. This rearrangement joins TRBV3-1 (or the pseudogene TRBV3-2) to TRBJ1-3; D might be TRBD1 (5 bases). The CDR3 extends over 14 amino acids. V was clipped by 4 bases and J by 0 bases, with 7 bases between them. The germline V gene has CDR1 LGHDT and CDR2 YNNKEL (reference sequence).